Below, 23 T cell receptor beta chains from the same sample are listed, as sequenced in a study of early T cells in non-severe SARS-CoV-2 infection. From the 5' RACE reads, TCRdb called clonotypes with MiXCR, one entry per CDR3 protein. This sample yields roughly 30,000 distinct CDR3 sequences, of which about 4.5% are seen a single time; 6.3% belongs to the top ten. Sequences were obtained from whole blood. The receptors come from an adult who was a healthcare worker with PCR-confirmed SARS-CoV-2 infection or an uninfected control (not recorded which).

This clonotype was observed a handful of times. The chain joins TRBV18 to TRBJ2-1; D not certain. There are 13 residues in the CDR3. Germline loops: CDR1 KGHSH, CDR2 LQKENI. V shed 0 bases and J shed 10 bases, with 10 bases lying between them. The CDR3 coding sequence is TGTGCCAGCTCACCACCCAGTACTCGCGAGCAGTTCTTC. Translation: CASSPPSTREQFF.

This clonotype was observed many times. The CDR3: CASSLGAAGGIGELFF. For the CDR3, the DNA is TGTGCCAGCAGCTTAGGAGCGGCAGGGGGCATCGGGGAGCTGTTTTTT. V usage is TRBV7-6 and J usage is TRBJ2-2, with 8 positions matching TRBD1. The V gene end was trimmed by 1 base and the J gene end by 7 bases; junction bases not matched to a gene: 8. Germline loops: CDR1 SGHVS, CDR2 FNYEAQ. The CDR3 contains 16 residues. Filled out from reference TRBV7-6 and TRBJ2-2, the complete variable domain reads GAGVSQSPRYKVTKRGQDVALRCDPISGHVSLYWYRQALGQGPEFLTYFNYEAQQDKSGLPNDRFSAERPEGSISTLTIQRTEQRDSAMYRCASSLGAAGGIGELFFGEGSRLTVL.

At least ten counts were recorded for this clonotype. The rearrangement uses TRBV19 and TRBJ1-1; no clear D gene. CDR1 is LNHDA, CDR2 SQIVND, per germline (reference sequence). The V and J ends lost 6 bases and 4 bases respectively, with 12 bases between them. The CDR3 has 13 residues. The CDR3 reads CASRTPQRTEAFF. CDR3 nucleotide sequence: TGTGCCAGTAGAACACCCCAGCGCACTGAAGCTTTCTTT.

This clonotype appeared a few times. The V and J genes are TRBV7-9 and TRBJ2-3, with D possibly TRBD2 on 5 matching bases. The CDR3 extends over 12 amino acids. V lost 2 bases to trimming and J lost 6 bases, with 6 bases between them. The germline gives CDR1 SEHNR, CDR2 FQNEAQ (reference sequence). The CDR3 loop is CASSLREDTQYF. The CDR3 coding sequence is TGTGCCAGCAGCTTAAGGGAGGATACGCAGTATTTT.

In this sample, this clonotype turned up many times. The V call is TRBV7-3, the J call TRBJ2-5; no reliable D call. Trimming stripped 4 bases from V and 5 bases from J, with 11 bases between. The germline V gene has CDR1 SGHTA and CDR2 FQGTGA. This CDR3 region has 13 residues. CDR3: CASSSVFGETQYF. For the CDR3, the DNA is TGTGCCAGCAGCTCAGTCTTTGGGGAGACCCAGTACTTC.

This clonotype turned up a few times. This chain uses TRBV12-3 or TRBV12-4 with TRBJ1-5; no firm D call. The CDR3 has 13 residues. With 1 base removed from V and 3 bases from J, the gap between germline ends came to 4 bases. In nucleotides, the CDR3 is TGTGCCAGCAGTTTAGGGGACAATCAGCCCCAGCATTTT. Its protein product is CASSLGDNQPQHF.

This clonotype was observed at least ten times. The rearrangement joins TRBV7-9 to TRBJ2-1, with 7 bases fitting TRBD1. CDR1 SEHNR and CDR2 FQNEAQ come from the germline V gene (reference sequence). The junction had 7 bases not matched to a gene; V was cut back by 7 bases and J by 7 bases. CDR3 length: 13 amino acids. The CDR3 region is CASNRGRGNEQFF. CDR3 in DNA: TGTGCCAGCAACCGAGGCAGGGGGAATGAGCAGTTCTTC.

Many counts were recorded for this clonotype. CDR3: CASSGLAATSTDTQYF. CDR3 nucleotide sequence: TGTGCCAGTAGTGGACTAGCGGCAACTAGCACAGATACGCAGTATTTT. The rearrangement joins TRBV19 to TRBJ2-3; TRBD2 matches 10 bases. Looked up from germline, CDR1 is LNHDA and CDR2 is SQIVND (reference sequence). The CDR3 has 16 residues. V shed 5 bases and J 0 bases; nucleotides not matched to a gene: 5.

This clonotype was counted at least ten times. The chain couples TRBV10-3 to TRBJ2-2; D not certain. This CDR3 spans 13 amino acids. V lost 4 bases, J lost 3 bases, and 6 bases lay in between. Looked up from germline, CDR1 is ENHRY and CDR2 is SYGVKD. The CDR3 bases are TGTGCCATCAGTGTTTTAGACACCGGGGAGCTGTTTTTT. This translates into CAISVLDTGELFF.

This clonotype was recorded at least ten times. The chain couples TRBV18 to TRBJ1-4; no definite D call. Trimming cost V 0 bases and J 4 bases, with 9 bases left between them. CDR1 is KGHSH, CDR2 LQKENI, per germline. The length of the CDR3 is 15 residues. CDR3 nucleotides: TGTGCCAGCTCACCACCATCGGAGGGTAATGAAAAACTGTTTTTT. Translation: CASSPPSEGNEKLFF.

This rearrangement joins TRBV27 to TRBJ1-1, with D maybe TRBD1 (5 bases). Trimming pared 5 bases from V and 0 bases from J, leaving 13 bases between. CDR3 length: 15 residues. The germline V gene has CDR1 MNHEY and CDR2 SMNVEV (reference sequence). CDR3 sequence (DNA): TGTGCCAGCAGTGCACCGGGACTTCTGAACACTGAAGCTTTCTTT. The encoded protein is CASSAPGLLNTEAFF.

This clonotype was recorded many times. The chain recombines TRBV9 with TRBJ1-3; tentatively, D is TRBD1 (6 bases). The germline CDR1 and CDR2 sequences are SGDLS and YYNGEE. The CDR3 loop spans 16 amino acids. V lost 2 bases to trimming and J lost 0 bases, with 12 bases between them. The CDR3 nucleotides read TGTGCCAGCAGCGTGGGACACAAGAGCTCTGGAAACACCATATATTTT. Translation gives CASSVGHKSSGNTIYF.

This clonotype was counted a few times. The rearrangement links TRBV20-1 to TRBJ2-3, with 9 bases aligning to TRBD2. This CDR3 comprises 16 residues. Unmatched junction bases numbered 12, after V lost 3 bases and J lost 5 bases. CDR1 DFQATT and CDR2 SNEGSKA come from the germline V gene (reference sequence). CDR3 loop: CSASGLAGGPGDTQYF. In nucleotides, the CDR3 is TGCAGTGCTAGTGGACTGGCGGGAGGGCCGGGAGATACGCAGTATTTT.

The V gene is TRBV5-5, the J gene TRBJ2-1, with TRBD1 matching 8 bases. J lost 2 bases, V lost 1 base, and 5 bases had no gene match. Germline loops: CDR1 SGHKS, CDR2 YYEKEE (reference sequence). There are 16 residues in the CDR3. DNA for the CDR3: TGTGCCAGCAGCTTGAAGGAACAGGGGGCCTACAATGAGCAGTTCTTC. Translation: CASSLKEQGAYNEQFF.

This clonotype occurred a few times. The V and J genes are TRBV6-6 and TRBJ2-1; TRBD1 agrees at 9 bases. V lost 7 bases and J lost 4; bases outside the gene matches: 5. Germline loops: CDR1 MNHNY, CDR2 SVGAGI (reference sequence). This CDR3 has 14 residues. The CDR3 sequence is CASTTGGPYNEQFF. CDR3 DNA sequence: TGTGCCAGCACTACAGGGGGCCCTTACAATGAGCAGTTCTTC.

This clonotype was found many times. The genes are TRBV7-6 and TRBJ2-1; 7 bases map to TRBD2. This CDR3 comprises 16 residues. Trimming at V came to 5 bases and at J to 2 bases, leaving 9 bases not matched to a gene. Germline V gene lookup returns CDR1 SGHVS and CDR2 FNYEAQ. The CDR3 DNA reads TGTGCCAGCAGCGGTAACGGGGGGAACCCCTACAATGAGCAGTTCTTC. Residues: CASSGNGGNPYNEQFF.

The chain carries TRBV6-1 and TRBJ1-2; 7 bases are shared with TRBD1. Germline V gene lookup returns CDR1 MNHNS and CDR2 SASEGT. With 4 bases clipped from V and 7 bases from J, the junction kept 12 bases outside the gene matches. CDR3 length equals 15 residues. The DNA for the CDR3 is TGTGCCAGCAGTGTACAGTTGGACAGGAAGCCTGGCTACACCTTC. Protein: CASSVQLDRKPGYTF.

Only a few counts were recorded for this clonotype. The chain couples TRBV21-1 to TRBJ2-2; the table calls TRBD1, which could not be checked here. TRBV21-1 is assigned pseudogene status. The CDR3 is 15 residues long. CDR3 nucleotide sequence: TGTGCCAGCAGCATTCGGAGGGGGGACACCGGGGAGCTGTTTTTT. Its protein is CASSIRRGDTGELFF.

With respect to this clonotype: A read error may be the cause here, since a much bigger clone is one base away. V and J are TRBV12-3 or TRBV12-4 and TRBJ1-1; D is perhaps TRBD1 (6 bases). V lost 8 bases and J 0 bases, leaving 16 bases between the germline ends. This CDR3 spans 15 amino acids. The CDR3 protein is CASGQGHRMNTEAFF. The CDR3 DNA reads as TGTGCCAGCGGGCAGGGGCACAGAATGAACACTGAAGCTTTCTTT.

In this sample, this clonotype turned up many times. The V gene is TRBV5-4, the J gene TRBJ2-3; 11 nucleotides align to TRBD2. With 2 bases clipped from V and 6 bases from J, the junction kept 8 bases outside the gene matches. The CDR3 runs 16 residues. The germline gives CDR1 SGHNT, CDR2 YYREEE (reference sequence). The CDR3 region is CASSFRTSGLGDTQYF. In DNA form, the CDR3 reads TGTGCCAGCAGCTTCCGGACTAGCGGGCTGGGTGATACGCAGTATTTT.

The V call is TRBV4-3, the J call TRBJ2-3; D is perhaps TRBD2 (5 bases). Germline CDR1 reads LGHNA; CDR2 reads YSLEER. This CDR3 contains 13 residues. The V end lost 0 bases, the J end lost 6 bases, and 7 bases lay between the germline ends. The CDR3 loop reads CASSQDRGDTQYF. In DNA form, the CDR3 reads TGCGCCAGCAGCCAAGATAGAGGGGATACGCAGTATTTT.

CDR3 sequence reads: CSARDRGALEFF. The CDR3 nucleotides read TGCAGTGCTAGAGATCGTGGGGCCCTCGAGTTCTTC. V gene TRBV20-1 combines with J gene TRBJ2-1; possibly TRBD1 for D (5 bases). This CDR3 has 12 residues. CDR1 and CDR2 (germline): DFQATT, SNEGSKA (reference sequence). Trimming cost V 0 bases and J 14 bases, with 14 bases left between them.

The rearrangement uses TRBV6-2 or TRBV6-3 and TRBJ1-2, with 7 positions matching TRBD1. Germline trimming cut 2 bases from V and 8 bases from J; bases unmatched to any gene: 8. The CDR3 loop spans 14 amino acids. CDR1 is MNHEY, CDR2 SVGEGT, per germline. The CDR3 coding sequence is TGTGCCAGCAGTTACCCCACAGGGGTTGACGGCTACACCTTC. Translation: CASSYPTGVDGYTF.